These 24 T cell receptor beta chains originate from one sample sequenced in a study of T cells in Graves' hyperthyroidism and ophthalmopathy (dated by TCRdb to about 2019). Libraries were prepared through multiplex PCR. Sequencing relied on an Illumina HiSeq 2000. Amplification of TCR beta CDR3 regions was carried out from RNA transcripts. The TCR CDR3 was subjected to a first round of RT-PCR using the HTBI primer set and the Qiagen OneStep RT-PCR kit. The public reads were reprocessed in TCRdb via fastp at Q25 and MiXCR, keeping in-frame beta chains. Each record represents a unique CDR3 protein, reported with the most common genes and DNA among its rows. Counted in this sample were under 250,000 distinct CDR3 sequences; about 24% of them appeared once. The ten largest account for about a third of the sample. Sequencing was done on a sample of blood. These receptors were obtained from a woman aged 40-49 years with Graves' ophthalmopathy.

This clonotype came up many times. The CDR3 sequence: CASSQNRGREQYF. As DNA, the CDR3 is TGTGCCAGCAGTCAGAACAGGGGGCGCGAGCAGTACTTC. V is TRBV7-8 and J is TRBJ2-7, with 9 bases fitting TRBD1. This CDR3 has 13 amino acids. Germline assignment: CDR1 SGHVS and CDR2 FQNEAQ. Germline trimming cut 6 bases from V and 6 bases from J; bases unmatched to any gene: 6. The variable domain in full, completed from reference TRBV7-8 and TRBJ2-7, reads GAGVSQSPRYKVAKRGQDVALRCDPISGHVSLFWYQQALGQGPEFLTYFQNEAQLDKSGLPSDRFFAERPEGSVSTLKIQRTQQEDSAVYLCASSQNRGREQYFGPGTRLTVT.

The chain is built from TRBV19 and TRBJ2-7; D gene uncertain. This CDR3 has 12 residues. V gave up 3 bases and J gave up 7 bases, with 10 bases separating them. Germline-derived CDR1 and CDR2 are LNHDA and SQIVND (reference sequence). The CDR3 nucleotides are TGTGCCAGTAGTATTTCCCATGGAGAGCAGTACTTC. This translates into CASSISHGEQYF.

This sequence joins TRBV12-3 or TRBV12-4 and TRBJ2-5; D perhaps matches TRBD1 (6 bases). This CDR3 spans 14 amino acids. Trimming left V 7 bases short and J 6 bases short, with 18 bases between. The CDR3 sequence is CASIGAGDGKTQYF. The DNA for the CDR3 is TGTGCCAGCATTGGGGCAGGGGATGGGAAGACCCAGTACTTC.

This clonotype was seen at least ten times. The chain couples TRBV7-2 to TRBJ2-2; no clear D. CDR1 SGHTA and CDR2 FQGNSA come from the germline V gene. The length of the CDR3 is 14 residues. Trimming cost V 5 bases and J 6 bases, with 13 bases left between them. The CDR3 loop reads CASSPEGQPGELFF. The CDR3, as DNA: TGTGCCAGCAGCCCCGAAGGCCAGCCCGGGGAGCTGTTTTTT.

The table lists this clonotype with a few counts. The rearrangement joins TRBV29-1 to TRBJ2-7, with D perhaps TRBD1 (6 bases). CDR1 SQVTM and CDR2 ANQGSEA come from the germline V gene. The CDR3 runs to 13 residues. V dropped 3 bases and J dropped 3 bases, with 12 bases sitting between them. CDR3 sequence (DNA): TGCAGCGTTGATAAACAGGGACACTACGAGCAGTACTTC. This codes for CSVDKQGHYEQYF.

This clonotype has a count of ten or more. The chain is built from TRBV28 and TRBJ1-5, with 9 nucleotides matching TRBD1. With 6 bases clipped from V and 5 bases from J, the junction kept 8 bases outside the gene matches. The germline V gene has CDR1 MDHEN and CDR2 SYDVKM. The CDR3 totals 15 residues. The chain's CDR3 is CASSLGTGRHQPQHF. The CDR3 DNA reads TGTGCCAGCAGCTTGGGGACAGGGAGACATCAGCCCCAGCATTTT.

This clonotype was seen ten or more times. This rearrangement joins TRBV13 to TRBJ2-7; D remains ambiguous. The length of the CDR3 is 15 residues. V dropped 5 bases and J dropped 3 bases, with 17 bases sitting between them. Germline V CDR1 and CDR2: PRHDT, FYEKMQ (reference sequence). DNA for the CDR3: TGTGCCAGCAGCGAACTTCCGGGTCCTCGCTACGAGCAGTACTTC. Its protein product is CASSELPGPRYEQYF.

In this sample, this clonotype turned up many times. The genes are TRBV24-1 and TRBJ2-5; D is possibly TRBD1 (7 bases). The CDR3 spans 14 residues. V was shortened by 7 bases and J by 5 bases, with 16 bases between the two germline ends. CDR1 and CDR2 (germline): KGHDR, SFDVKD. This CDR3 reads CATSQGGVSETQYF. The CDR3 DNA sequence: TGTGCCACCAGCCAGGGGGGCGTTTCTGAGACCCAGTACTTC.

At least ten counts were recorded for this clonotype. The chain uses TRBV30 and TRBJ1-2; D remains unclear. The CDR3 has 12 residues. V gave up 3 bases and J gave up 7 bases, with 12 bases separating them. Germline values: CDR1 GTSNPN, CDR2 SVGIG (reference sequence). CDR3 residues: CAWRDGRRGYTF. CDR3 nucleotides: TGTGCCTGGAGGGACGGACGTCGTGGCTACACCTTC.

This clonotype was counted ten times or more. V is TRBV20-1 and J is TRBJ2-5; TRBD2 matches at 12 bases. This CDR3 spans 16 amino acids. The junction had 6 bases not matched to a gene; V was cut back by 2 bases and J by 2 bases. Germline V gene sequence: CDR1 DFQATT, CDR2 SNEGSKA (reference sequence). CDR3 protein: CSARQALAGGQETQYF. The CDR3 DNA follows: TGCAGTGCTAGACAAGCCCTAGCGGGAGGGCAAGAGACCCAGTACTTC.

This clonotype was counted between two and nine times. V gene TRBV29-1 combines with J gene TRBJ2-3; tentatively, D is TRBD2 (5 bases). The CDR3 has 15 amino acids. The V and J ends lost 3 bases and 1 base respectively, with 14 bases between them. Germline CDR1 is SQVTM and CDR2 is ANQGSEA. CDR3 nucleotides: TGCAGCGTTGACGCGGCGGAGGCGCGCACAGATACGCAGTATTTT. Translation gives CSVDAAEARTDTQYF.

This clonotype was found many times. The chain employs TRBV29-1 and TRBJ2-7; D is possibly TRBD2 (6 bases). The germline V and J ends were trimmed by 4 bases and 3 bases, with 16 bases remaining between them. This CDR3 comprises 14 residues. Germline-derived CDR1 and CDR2 are SQVTM and ANQGSEA. In DNA form, the CDR3 reads TGCAGCGTTGGAGCGGGTGGGGGGAACTACGAGCAGTACTTC. Translated, it gives CSVGAGGGNYEQYF.

This clonotype came up many times. The chain joins TRBV20-1 to TRBJ2-7; D gene ambiguous. CDR3 length: 13 residues. The V gene lost 6 bases and the J gene lost 0 bases, with 12 bases spanning the gap. The V gene's germline CDR1 is DFQATT and CDR2 SNEGSKA (reference sequence). CDR3 sequence: CSALDGTSYEQYF. The CDR3 DNA reads TGCAGTGCCCTGGACGGAACCTCCTACGAGCAGTACTTC.

This clonotype was picked up many times. Compared with germline, one end of the junction differs, possibly owing to a read error. The chain uses TRBV19 and TRBJ1-1; a weak D match, TRBD1 (5 bases). CDR3 size: 15 residues. Germline CDR1 and CDR2: LNHDA and SQIVND (reference sequence). CDR3 region: CASRVSSVGGTEAFF. The CDR3 nucleotides read TGTGCGAGTAGGGTCTCTTCAGTTGGGGGCACTGAAGCTTTCTTT.

This clonotype was counted ten times or more. J is TRBJ2-2 and V is TRBV6-1, with a tentative D call TRBD2 (6 bases). CDR1 is MNHNS and CDR2 is SASEGT in the germline V gene. The CDR3 extends over 15 amino acids. V lost 6 bases and J 0 bases, leaving 11 bases between the germline ends. The CDR3 sequence is CASSPTRSNTGELFF. The CDR3 DNA follows: TGTGCCAGCAGCCCGACTAGGTCGAACACCGGGGAGCTGTTTTTT.

This clonotype was detected many times. V usage is TRBV11-1 and J usage is TRBJ1-1; maybe TRBD1 (5 bases). The V and J ends lost 1 base and 1 base respectively, with 16 bases between them. CDR3 length: 17 residues. Germline V gene sequence: CDR1 SGHAT, CDR2 FQDESV (reference sequence). CDR3 amino acids: CASSLGITGPGNTEAFF. CDR3 DNA sequence: TGTGCCAGCAGCTTAGGGATTACAGGACCGGGGAACACTGAAGCTTTCTTT.

This clonotype was counted many times. The chain is built from TRBV28 and TRBJ2-7, with TRBD2 identical over 8 bases. Germline V gene data show CDR1 as MDHEN and CDR2 as SYDVKM. The J segment lost 4 bases and the V segment lost 10 bases, leaving 27 bases of the junction unmatched. The length of the CDR3 is 19 residues. The CDR3 DNA follows: TGTGCCATCCTCCTGGGGGGCAAGGTCTTTTGGCGGGAGGATTACGAGCAGTACTTC. Translating gives CAILLGGKVFWREDYEQYF.

This clonotype was detected many times. This chain connects TRBV29-1 to TRBJ2-7; D not certain. Trimming took off 4 bases at V and 3 bases at J, with 7 bases between the two ends. The CDR3 extends over 11 amino acids. Germline V lookup: CDR1 SQVTM, CDR2 ANQGSEA. The CDR3 reads CSVGQIYEQYF. The CDR3 DNA follows: TGCAGCGTTGGTCAGATCTACGAGCAGTACTTC.

This clonotype is a singleton in its sample. V gene TRBV10-1 combines with J gene TRBJ1-1; TRBD1 agrees at 8 bases. V shed 3 bases and J 0 bases; nucleotides not matched to a gene: 12. The CDR3 runs to 18 residues. Looked up from germline, CDR1 is WNHNN and CDR2 is SYGVQD (reference sequence). CDR3 bases: TGCGCCAGCAGTGATACGGACAGGGTCCGACCAGTGAACACTGAAGCTTTCTTT. Translation: CASSDTDRVRPVNTEAFF.

V and J are TRBV28 and TRBJ1-5; no firm D call. The V gene lost 5 bases and the J gene lost 2 bases, with 19 bases spanning the gap. CDR3 length: 17 amino acids. Germline V gene sequence: CDR1 MDHEN, CDR2 SYDVKM. CDR3 DNA sequence: TGTGCCAGCAGTCCCACGGCCGGAGCCTACGGCAATCAGCCCCAGCATTTT. It is translated as CASSPTAGAYGNQPQHF.

This clonotype was seen at least ten times. The rearrangement joins TRBV19 to TRBJ1-2; D ambiguous. The V gene lost 8 bases and the J gene lost 0 bases, with 16 bases spanning the gap. This CDR3 is built from 15 residues. CDR1 LNHDA and CDR2 SQIVND come from the germline V gene (reference sequence). As DNA, the CDR3 is TGTGCCAGTTTGGCCGGACGACCAGCTAACTATGGCTACACCTTC. It specifies CASLAGRPANYGYTF.

This clonotype was observed at least ten times. The V call is TRBV4-1, the J call TRBJ1-2; maybe TRBD1 (5 bases). Germline assignment: CDR1 MGHRA and CDR2 YSYEKL. This CDR3 region has 17 residues. The V end lost 0 bases, the J end lost 4 bases, and 18 bases lay between the germline ends. The CDR3 DNA is TGCGCCAGCAGCCAAGAGCAATTCTGGACAATTGGCTATGGCTACACCTTC. Residues: CASSQEQFWTIGYGYTF.

This clonotype has a count of ten or more. V and J are TRBV28 and TRBJ1-5; no clear D gene. V was clipped by 2 bases and J by 7 bases, with 9 bases between them. Germline V gene lookup returns CDR1 MDHEN and CDR2 SYDVKM. CDR3 length: 13 amino acids. CDR3 protein: CASSLLRPQPQHF. DNA of the CDR3: TGTGCCAGCAGTTTACTACGGCCCCAGCCCCAGCATTTT. The full variable domain, completed using reference TRBV28 and TRBJ1-5, is DVKVTQSSRYLVKRTGEKVFLECVQDMDHENMFWYRQDPGLGLRLIYFSYDVKMKEKGDIPEGYSVSREKKERFSLILESASTNQTSMYLCASSLLRPQPQHFGDGTRLSIL.

This clonotype was picked up many times. The chain is built from TRBV6-5 and TRBJ1-6, with a tentative D call TRBD1 (6 bases). The CDR3 extends over 16 amino acids. Germline-derived CDR1 and CDR2 are MNHEY and SVGAGI. V lost 2 bases and J lost 0, with 8 bases in between. In DNA, the CDR3 is TGTGCCAGCAGTTACCACAGGGACTCCTATAATTCACCCCTCCACTTT. Its translation: CASSYHRDSYNSPLHF.